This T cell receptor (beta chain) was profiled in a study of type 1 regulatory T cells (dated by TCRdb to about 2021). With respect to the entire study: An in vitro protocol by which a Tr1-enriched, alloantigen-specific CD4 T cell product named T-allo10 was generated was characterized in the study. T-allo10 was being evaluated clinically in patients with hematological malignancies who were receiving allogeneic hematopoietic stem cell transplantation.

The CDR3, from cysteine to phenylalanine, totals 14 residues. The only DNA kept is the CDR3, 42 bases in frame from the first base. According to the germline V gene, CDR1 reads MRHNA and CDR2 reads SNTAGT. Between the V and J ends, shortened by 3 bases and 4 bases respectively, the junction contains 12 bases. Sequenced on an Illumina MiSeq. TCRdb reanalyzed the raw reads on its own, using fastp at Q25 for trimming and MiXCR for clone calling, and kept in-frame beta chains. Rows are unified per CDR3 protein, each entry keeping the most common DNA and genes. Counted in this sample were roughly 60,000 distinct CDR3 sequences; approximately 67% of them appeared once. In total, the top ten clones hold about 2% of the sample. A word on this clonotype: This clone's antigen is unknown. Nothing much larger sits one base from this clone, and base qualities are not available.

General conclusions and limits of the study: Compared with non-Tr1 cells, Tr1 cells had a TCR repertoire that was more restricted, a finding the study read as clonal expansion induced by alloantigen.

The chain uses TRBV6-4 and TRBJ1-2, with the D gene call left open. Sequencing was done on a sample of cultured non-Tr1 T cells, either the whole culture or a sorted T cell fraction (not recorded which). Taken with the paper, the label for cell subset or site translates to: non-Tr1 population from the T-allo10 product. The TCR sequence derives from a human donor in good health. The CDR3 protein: CASSDSVGSYGYTF. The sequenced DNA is TGTGCCAGCAGTGATTCTGTCGGCAGCTATGGCTACACCTTC.